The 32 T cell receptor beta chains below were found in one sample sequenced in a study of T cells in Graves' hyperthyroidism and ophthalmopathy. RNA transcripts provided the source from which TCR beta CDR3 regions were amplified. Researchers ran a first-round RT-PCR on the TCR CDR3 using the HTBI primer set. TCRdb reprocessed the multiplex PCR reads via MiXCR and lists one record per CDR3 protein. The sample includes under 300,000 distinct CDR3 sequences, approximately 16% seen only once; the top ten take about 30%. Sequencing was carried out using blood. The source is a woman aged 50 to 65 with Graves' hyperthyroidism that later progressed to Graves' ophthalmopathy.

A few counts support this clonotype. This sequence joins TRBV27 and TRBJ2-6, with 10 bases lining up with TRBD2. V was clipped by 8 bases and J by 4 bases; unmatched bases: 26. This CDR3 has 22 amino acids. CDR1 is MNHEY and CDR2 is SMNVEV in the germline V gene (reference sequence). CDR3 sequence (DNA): TGTGCCAGCCCTACTGAGGGGGCAGGGGCAGAGCGGGAGGGCGTCGGGGCCAACGTCCTGACTTTC. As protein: CASPTEGAGAEREGVGANVLTF.

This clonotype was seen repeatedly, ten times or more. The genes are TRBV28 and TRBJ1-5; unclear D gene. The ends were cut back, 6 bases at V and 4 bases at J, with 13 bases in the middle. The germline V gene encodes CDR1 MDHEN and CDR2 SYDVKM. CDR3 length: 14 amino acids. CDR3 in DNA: TGTGCCAGCAGAGTAGGGCGGGGAAATCAGCCCCAGCATTTT. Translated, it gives CASRVGRGNQPQHF.

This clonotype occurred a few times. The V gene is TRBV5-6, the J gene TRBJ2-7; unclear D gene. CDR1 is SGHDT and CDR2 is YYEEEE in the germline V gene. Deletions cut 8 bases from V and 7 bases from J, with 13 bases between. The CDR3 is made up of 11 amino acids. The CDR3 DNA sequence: TGTGCCAGTACATTTTTCGGGGAGCAGTACTTC. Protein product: CASTFFGEQYF.

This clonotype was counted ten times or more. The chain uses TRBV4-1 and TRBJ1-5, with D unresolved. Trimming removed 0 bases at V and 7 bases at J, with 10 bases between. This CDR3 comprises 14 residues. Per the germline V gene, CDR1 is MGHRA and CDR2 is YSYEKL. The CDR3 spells CASSQDSINQPQHF. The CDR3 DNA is TGCGCCAGCAGCCAAGATAGCATAAACCAGCCCCAGCATTTT.

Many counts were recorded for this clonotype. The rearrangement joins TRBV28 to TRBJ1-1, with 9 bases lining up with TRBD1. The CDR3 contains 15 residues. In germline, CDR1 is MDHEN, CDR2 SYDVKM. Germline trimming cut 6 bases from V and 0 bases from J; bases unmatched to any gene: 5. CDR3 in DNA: TGTGCCAGCAGCTCGACAGGGGGTATGAACACTGAAGCTTTCTTT. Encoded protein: CASSSTGGMNTEAFF.

The CDR3 sequence: CSVDEGLGEQYF. In DNA form, the CDR3 reads TGCAGCGTTGACGAGGGCTTGGGCGAGCAGTACTTC. The chain links TRBV29-1 to TRBJ2-7; D perhaps matches TRBD2 (5 bases). Trimming shortened V by 3 bases and J by 6 bases, and 12 bases separated the two germline ends. This CDR3 contains 12 residues. The germline V gene has CDR1 SQVTM and CDR2 ANQGSEA.

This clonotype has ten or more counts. The CDR3 DNA sequence: TGTGCCACCAGAGCGGGAGGGCCTTCCTACAATGAGCAGTTCTTC. The encoded protein is CATRAGGPSYNEQFF. The chain combines TRBV27 with TRBJ2-1, with 10 bases identical to TRBD2. Germline CDR1 MNHEY, CDR2 SMNVEV (reference sequence). The V and J ends lost 10 bases and 1 base, in that order; junction bases with no gene match: 7. This CDR3 has 15 residues.

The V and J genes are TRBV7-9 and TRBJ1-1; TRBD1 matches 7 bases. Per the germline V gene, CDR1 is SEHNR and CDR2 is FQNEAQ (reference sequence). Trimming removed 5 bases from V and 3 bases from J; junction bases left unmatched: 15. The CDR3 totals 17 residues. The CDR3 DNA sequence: TGTGCCAGCAGCGCCGACAGGGATTGGTTTCGGTACACTGAAGCTTTCTTT. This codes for CASSADRDWFRYTEAFF.

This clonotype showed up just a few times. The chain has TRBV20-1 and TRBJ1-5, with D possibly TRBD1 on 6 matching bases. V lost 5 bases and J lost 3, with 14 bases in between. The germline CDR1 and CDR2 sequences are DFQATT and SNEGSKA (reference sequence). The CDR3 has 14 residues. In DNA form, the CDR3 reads TGCAGTGCTGAGACAGGTCGCAACAATCAGCCCCAGCATTTT. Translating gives CSAETGRNNQPQHF.

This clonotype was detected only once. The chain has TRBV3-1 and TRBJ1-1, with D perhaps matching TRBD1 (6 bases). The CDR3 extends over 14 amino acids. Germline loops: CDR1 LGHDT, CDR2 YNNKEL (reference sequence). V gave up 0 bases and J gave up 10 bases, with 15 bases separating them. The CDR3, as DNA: TGTGCCAGCAGCCAAGAGGTGAGGGGGAACCGAGCTTTCTTT. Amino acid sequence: CASSQEVRGNRAFF.

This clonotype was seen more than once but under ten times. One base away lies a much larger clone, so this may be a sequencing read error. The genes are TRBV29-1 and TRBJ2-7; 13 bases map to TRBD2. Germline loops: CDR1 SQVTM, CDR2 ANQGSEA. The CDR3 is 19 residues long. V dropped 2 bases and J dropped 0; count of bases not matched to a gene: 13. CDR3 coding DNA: TGCAGCGTTGAAAGATCCGAAGGACTAGCGGGAGCTCGCTCCTACGAGCAGTACTTC. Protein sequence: CSVERSEGLAGARSYEQYF.

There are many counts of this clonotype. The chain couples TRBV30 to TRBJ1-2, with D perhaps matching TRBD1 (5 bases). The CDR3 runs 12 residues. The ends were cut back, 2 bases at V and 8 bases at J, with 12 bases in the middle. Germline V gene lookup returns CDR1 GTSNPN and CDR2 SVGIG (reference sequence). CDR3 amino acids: CAWSNGGGGYTF. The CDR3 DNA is TGTGCCTGGAGTAATGGGGGAGGCGGCTACACCTTC.

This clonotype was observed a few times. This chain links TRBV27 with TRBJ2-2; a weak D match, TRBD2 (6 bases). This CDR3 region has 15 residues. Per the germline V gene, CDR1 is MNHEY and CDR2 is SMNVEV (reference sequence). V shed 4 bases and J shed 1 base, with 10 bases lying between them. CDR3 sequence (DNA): TGTGCCAGCAGTTCCCTGGGAGGGAACACCGGGGAGCTGTTTTTT. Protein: CASSSLGGNTGELFF.

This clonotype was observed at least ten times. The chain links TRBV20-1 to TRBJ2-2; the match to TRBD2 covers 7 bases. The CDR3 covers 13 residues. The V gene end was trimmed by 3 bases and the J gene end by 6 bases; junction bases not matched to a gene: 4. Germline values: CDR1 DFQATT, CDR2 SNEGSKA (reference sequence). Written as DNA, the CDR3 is TGCAGTGCTAGGGGGGACTACTCCGGGGAGCTGTTTTTT. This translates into CSARGDYSGELFF.

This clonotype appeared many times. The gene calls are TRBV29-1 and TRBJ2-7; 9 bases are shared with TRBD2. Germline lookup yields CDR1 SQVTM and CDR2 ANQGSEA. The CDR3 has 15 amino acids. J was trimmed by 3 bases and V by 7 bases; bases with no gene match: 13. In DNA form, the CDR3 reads TGCAGCGCCCGACCGACTAGCGGAGCGTTCTACGAGCAGTACTTC. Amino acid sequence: CSARPTSGAFYEQYF.

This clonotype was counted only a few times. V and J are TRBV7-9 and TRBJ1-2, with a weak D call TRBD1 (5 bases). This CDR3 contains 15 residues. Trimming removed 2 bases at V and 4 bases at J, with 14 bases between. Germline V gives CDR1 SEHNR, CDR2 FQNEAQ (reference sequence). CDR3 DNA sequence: TGTGCCAGCAGCTTATCCCCGGGACGGAGCTATGGCTACACCTTC. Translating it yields CASSLSPGRSYGYTF.

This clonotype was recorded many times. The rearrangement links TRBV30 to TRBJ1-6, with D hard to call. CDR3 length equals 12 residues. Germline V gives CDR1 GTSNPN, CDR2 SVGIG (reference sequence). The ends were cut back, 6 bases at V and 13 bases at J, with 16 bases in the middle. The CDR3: CACRIFDIPLHF. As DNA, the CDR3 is TGTGCCTGTCGCATTTTTGATATCCCCCTCCACTTT.

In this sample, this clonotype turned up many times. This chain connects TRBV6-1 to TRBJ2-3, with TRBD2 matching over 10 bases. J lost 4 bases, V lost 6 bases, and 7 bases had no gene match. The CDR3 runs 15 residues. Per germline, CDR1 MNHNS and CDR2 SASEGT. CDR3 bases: TGTGCCAGCAGGCCGGGACTAGCGTCCGCAGATACGCAGTATTTT. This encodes CASRPGLASADTQYF.

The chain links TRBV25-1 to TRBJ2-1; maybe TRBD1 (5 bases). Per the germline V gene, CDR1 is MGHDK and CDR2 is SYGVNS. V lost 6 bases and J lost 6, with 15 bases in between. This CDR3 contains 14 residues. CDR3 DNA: TGTGCCAGCAGCGCCGCCGACAGACTCAATGAGCAGTTCTTC. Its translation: CASSAADRLNEQFF.

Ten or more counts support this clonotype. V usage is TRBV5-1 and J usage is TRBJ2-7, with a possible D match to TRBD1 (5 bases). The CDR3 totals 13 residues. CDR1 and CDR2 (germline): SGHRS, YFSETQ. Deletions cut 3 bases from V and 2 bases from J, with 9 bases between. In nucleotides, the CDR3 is TGCGCCAGCAGCTGGACAAATACCTACGAGCAGTACTTC. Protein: CASSWTNTYEQYF. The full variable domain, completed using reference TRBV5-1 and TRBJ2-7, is KAGVTQTPRYLIKTRGQQVTLSCSPISGHRSVSWYQQTPGQGLQFLFEYFSETQRNKGNFPGRFSGRQFSNSRSEMNVSTLELGDSALYLCASSWTNTYEQYFGPGTRLTVT.

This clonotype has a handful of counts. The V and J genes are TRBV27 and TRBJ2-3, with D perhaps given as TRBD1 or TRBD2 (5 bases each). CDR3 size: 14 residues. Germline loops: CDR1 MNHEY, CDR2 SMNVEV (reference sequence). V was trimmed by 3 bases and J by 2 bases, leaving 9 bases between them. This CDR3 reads CASSFAGATDTQYF. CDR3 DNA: TGTGCCAGCAGTTTCGCCGGGGCCACAGATACGCAGTATTTT.

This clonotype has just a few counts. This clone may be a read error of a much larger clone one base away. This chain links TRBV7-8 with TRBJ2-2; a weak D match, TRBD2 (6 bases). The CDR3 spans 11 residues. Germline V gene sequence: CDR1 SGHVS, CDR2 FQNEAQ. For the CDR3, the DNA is TGTGCCAGCACATGGTCCGGGGGGCTGTTTTTT. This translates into CASTWSGGLFF.

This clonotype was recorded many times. As DNA, the CDR3 is TGTGCCAGCTCACCACCGGGACAGGGCTCAAGGGATGGCTACACCTTC. It specifies CASSPPGQGSRDGYTF. The chain uses TRBV18 and TRBJ1-2; 9 bases are a match to TRBD1. Germline CDR1 is KGHSH and CDR2 is LQKENI. This CDR3 comprises 16 residues. The ends lost 0 bases at V and 6 bases at J; junction bases unmatched: 8.

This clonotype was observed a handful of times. This chain's CDR3 is CASSLGERFRNTEAFF. DNA of the CDR3: TGCGCCAGCAGCTTGGGGGAAAGGTTTAGGAATACTGAAGCTTTCTTT. This chain connects TRBV5-1 to TRBJ1-1; D gene ambiguous. The CDR3 covers 16 residues. V shed 0 bases and J shed 5 bases, with 17 bases lying between them. Per germline, CDR1 SGHRS and CDR2 YFSETQ.

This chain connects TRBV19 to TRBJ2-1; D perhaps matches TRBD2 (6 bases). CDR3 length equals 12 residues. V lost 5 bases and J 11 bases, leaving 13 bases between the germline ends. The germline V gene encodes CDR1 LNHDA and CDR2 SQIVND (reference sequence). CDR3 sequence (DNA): TGTGCCAGTAGTCCCCCGGGGACTCAGCAGTTCTTC. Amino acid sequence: CASSPPGTQQFF.

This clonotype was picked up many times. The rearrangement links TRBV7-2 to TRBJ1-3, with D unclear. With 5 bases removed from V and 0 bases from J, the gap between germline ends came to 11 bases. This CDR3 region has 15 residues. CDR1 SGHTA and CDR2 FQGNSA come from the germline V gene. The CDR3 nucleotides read TGTGCCAGCAGCCCCTACAGAGCCTCTGGAAACACCATATATTTT. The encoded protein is CASSPYRASGNTIYF. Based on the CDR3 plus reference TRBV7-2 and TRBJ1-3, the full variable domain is GAGVSQSPSNKVTEKGKDVELRCDPISGHTALYWYRQSLGQGLEFLIYFQGNSAPDKSGLPSDRFSAERTGGSVSTLTIQRTQQEDSAVYLCASSPYRASGNTIYFGEGSWLTVV.

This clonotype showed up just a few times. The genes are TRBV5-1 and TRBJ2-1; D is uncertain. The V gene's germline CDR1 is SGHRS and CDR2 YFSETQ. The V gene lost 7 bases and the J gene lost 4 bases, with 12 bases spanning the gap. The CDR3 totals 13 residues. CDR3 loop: CASRRPEYNEQFF. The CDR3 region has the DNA TGCGCCAGCCGTCGCCCAGAGTACAATGAGCAGTTCTTC.

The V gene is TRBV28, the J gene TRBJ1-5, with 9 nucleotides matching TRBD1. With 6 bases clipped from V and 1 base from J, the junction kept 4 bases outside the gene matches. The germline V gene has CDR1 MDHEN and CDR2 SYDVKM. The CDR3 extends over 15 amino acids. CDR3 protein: CASSPQGASNQPQHF. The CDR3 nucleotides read TGTGCCAGCAGCCCACAGGGGGCAAGCAATCAGCCCCAGCATTTT.

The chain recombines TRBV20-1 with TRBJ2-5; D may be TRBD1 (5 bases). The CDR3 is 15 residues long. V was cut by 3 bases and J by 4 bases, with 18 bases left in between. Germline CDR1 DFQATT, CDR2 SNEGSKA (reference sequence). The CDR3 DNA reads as TGCAGTGCTAGGGGTTTTAATGGGGCGGTAGAGACCCAGTACTTC. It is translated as CSARGFNGAVETQYF.

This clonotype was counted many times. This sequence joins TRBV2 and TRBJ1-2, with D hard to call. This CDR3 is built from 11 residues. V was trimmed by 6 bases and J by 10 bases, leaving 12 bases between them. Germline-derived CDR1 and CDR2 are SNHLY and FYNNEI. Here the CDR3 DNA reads TGTGCCAGCAGGAAAGAGTGGGTCTACACCTTC. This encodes CASRKEWVYTF.

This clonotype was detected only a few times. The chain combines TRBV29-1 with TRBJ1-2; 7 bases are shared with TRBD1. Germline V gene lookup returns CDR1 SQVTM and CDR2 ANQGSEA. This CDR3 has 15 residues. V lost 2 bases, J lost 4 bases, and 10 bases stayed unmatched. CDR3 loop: CSVETLYRGGYGYTF. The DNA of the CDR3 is TGCAGCGTTGAAACGCTTTACAGGGGAGGCTATGGCTACACCTTC. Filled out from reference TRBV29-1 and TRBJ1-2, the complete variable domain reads SAVISQKPSRDICQRGTSLTIQCQVDSQVTMMFWYRQQPGQSLTLIATANQGSEATYESGFVIDKFPISRPNLTFSTLTVSNMSPEDSSIYLCSVETLYRGGYGYTFGSGTRLTVV.

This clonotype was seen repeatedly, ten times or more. CDR3 loop: CSAPTFSGSHITDTQYF. The CDR3 DNA reads as TGCAGTGCCCCTACCTTCAGCGGGAGCCATATCACAGATACGCAGTATTTT. This sequence joins TRBV20-1 and TRBJ2-3, with 8 bases aligning to TRBD2. Germline-derived CDR1 and CDR2 are DFQATT and SNEGSKA (reference sequence). The CDR3 extends over 17 amino acids. V trimming: 6 bases; J trimming: 2 bases; junction bases outside the gene matches: 16.